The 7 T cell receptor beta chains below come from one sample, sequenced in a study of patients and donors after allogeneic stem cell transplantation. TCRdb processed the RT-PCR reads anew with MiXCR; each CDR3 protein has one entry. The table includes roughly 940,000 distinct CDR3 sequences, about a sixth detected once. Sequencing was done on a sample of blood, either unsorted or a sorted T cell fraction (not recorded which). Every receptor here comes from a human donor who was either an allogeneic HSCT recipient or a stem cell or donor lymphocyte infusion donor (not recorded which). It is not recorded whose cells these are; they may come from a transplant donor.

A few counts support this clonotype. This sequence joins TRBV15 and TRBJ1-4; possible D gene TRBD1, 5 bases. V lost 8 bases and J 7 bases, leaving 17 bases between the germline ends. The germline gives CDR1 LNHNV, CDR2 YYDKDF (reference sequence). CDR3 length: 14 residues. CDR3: CATSVGGVGEKLFF. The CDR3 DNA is TGTGCCACCTCGGTGGGGGGTGTGGGTGAAAAACTGTTTTTT.

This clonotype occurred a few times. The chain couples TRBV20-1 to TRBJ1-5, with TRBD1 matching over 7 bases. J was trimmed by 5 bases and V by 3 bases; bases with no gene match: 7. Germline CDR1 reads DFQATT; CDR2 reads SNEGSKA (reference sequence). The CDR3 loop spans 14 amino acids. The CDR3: CSASDREDDQPQHF. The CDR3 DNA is TGCAGTGCTAGCGACAGGGAGGATGATCAGCCCCAGCATTTT.

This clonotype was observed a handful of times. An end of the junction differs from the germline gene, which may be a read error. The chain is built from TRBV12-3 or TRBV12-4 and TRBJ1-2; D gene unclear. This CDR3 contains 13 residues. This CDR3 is CASTLLVDYGYTF. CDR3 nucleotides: TGTGCCAGCACTTTATTAGTTGACTATGGCTACACCTTC.

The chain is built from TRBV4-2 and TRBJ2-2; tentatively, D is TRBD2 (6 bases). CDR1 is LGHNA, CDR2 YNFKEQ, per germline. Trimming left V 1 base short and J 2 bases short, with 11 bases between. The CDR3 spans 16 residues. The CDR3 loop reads CASSQGSGKNTGELFF. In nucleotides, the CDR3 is TGTGCCAGCAGCCAAGGTAGCGGCAAAAACACCGGGGAGCTGTTTTTT.

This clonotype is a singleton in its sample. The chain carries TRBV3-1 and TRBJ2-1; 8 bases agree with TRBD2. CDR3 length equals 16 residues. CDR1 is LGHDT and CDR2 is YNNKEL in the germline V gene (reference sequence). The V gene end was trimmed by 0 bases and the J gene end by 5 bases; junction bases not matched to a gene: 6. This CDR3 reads CASSQDGLATDNEQFF. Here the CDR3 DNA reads TGTGCCAGCAGCCAAGATGGACTAGCCACAGACAATGAGCAGTTCTTC.

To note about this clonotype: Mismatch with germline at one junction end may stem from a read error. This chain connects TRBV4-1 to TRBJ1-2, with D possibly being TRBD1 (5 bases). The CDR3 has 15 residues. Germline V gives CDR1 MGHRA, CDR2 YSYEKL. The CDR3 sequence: CASGQVGGLRDGYTF. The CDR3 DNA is TGCGCCAGCGGCCAAGTAGGCGGACTCAGGGATGGCTACACCTTC.

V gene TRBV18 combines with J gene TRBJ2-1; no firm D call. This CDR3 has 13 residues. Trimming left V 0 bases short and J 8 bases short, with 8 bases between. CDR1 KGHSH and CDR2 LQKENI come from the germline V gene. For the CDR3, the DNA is TGTGCCAGCTCACCACCGAATAGGGATGAGCAGTTCTTC. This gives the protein CASSPPNRDEQFF.